The rows below give T cell receptor beta chains drawn from one sample of a study of T cells in tuberculosis. The table came from immunoSEQ multiplex PCR; TCRdb's copy has only in-frame clones and leaves some out. The sample has about 59,000 clones; around 81% are singletons. What was sequenced was CD1b-GMM tetramer-negative cells sorted from PBMCs. The receptor source for this set is an adult woman with latent tuberculosis. Both conserved end residues are part of each CDR3. D genes are given only for firm matches. Some rows mark clone size as missing; the rest say once, few, many or name a class of expanded clone.

V: TRBV28; size: NA; J: TRBJ2-1; D: NA; CDR3: CASSLPTPGDNEQFF; DNA: TGTGCCAGCAGTTTACCGACTCCGGGGGATAATGAGCAGTTCTTC
V: TRBV7-6; size: NA; J: TRBJ2-1; D: TRBD2; CDR3: CASSSIKGSIGTIYNEQFF; DNA: TGTGCCAGCAGCTCCATAAAGGGGAGCATCGGGACTATATACAATGAGCAGTTCTTC
V: TRBV14; size: NA; J: TRBJ2-2; D: TRBD1; CDR3: CASSSKRGTGVITGELFF; DNA: TGTGCCAGCAGCTCAAAGAGGGGGACAGGGGTTATCACCGGGGAGCTGTTTTTT
V: TRBV18; size: NA; J: TRBJ2-3; D: NA; CDR3: CASSPAALSTDTQYF; DNA: TGTGCCAGCTCACCGGCGGCACTCAGCACAGATACGCAGTATTTT
V: TRBV5-1; size: NA; J: TRBJ2-3; D: TRBD1; CDR3: CASSYGTDDTQYF; DNA: TGCGCCAGCAGCTACGGGACAGACGATACGCAGTATTTT
V: TRBV7-8; size: few; J: TRBJ2-7; D: TRBD1; CDR3: CASNARPGQGPGEQYF; DNA: TGTGCCAGCAACGCTCGGCCGGGACAGGGTCCGGGCGAGCAGTACTTC
V: TRBV28; size: NA; J: TRBJ1-1; D: NA; CDR3: CASSFGHGTEAFF; DNA: TGTGCCAGCAGTTTTGGACATGGCACTGAAGCTTTCTTT
V: TRBV5-8; size: NA; J: TRBJ2-7; D: TRBD2; CDR3: CASSSGTWTSYEQYF; DNA: TGTGCCAGCAGTAGCGGGACGTGGACCTCCTACGAGCAGTACTTC
V: TRBV30; size: NA; J: TRBJ1-2; D: NA; CDR3: CAWSVWGGKGTGYGYTF; DNA: TGTGCCTGGAGTGTATGGGGCGGGAAGGGGACGGGCTATGGCTACACCTTC
V: TRBV4-1; size: NA; J: TRBJ2-2; D: NA; CDR3: CASSQRQGSGELFF; DNA: TGCGCCAGCAGCCAAAGGCAGGGGAGCGGGGAGCTGTTTTTT
V: TRBV18; size: NA; J: TRBJ2-5; D: NA; CDR3: CASPPLVRKETQYF; DNA: TGTGCCAGCCCACCATTGGTCAGGAAAGAGACCCAGTACTTC
V: TRBV21-1; size: NA; J: TRBJ2-3; D: NA; CDR3: CASSLTRGGRADTQYF; DNA: TGTGCCAGCAGCCTTACGAGGGGGGGTAGGGCAGATACGCAGTATTTT
V: TRBV28; size: NA; J: TRBJ2-2; D: NA; CDR3: CASSLWRAGELFF; DNA: TGTGCCAGCAGTTTATGGCGCGCCGGGGAGCTGTTTTTT
V: TRBV11-3; size: NA; J: TRBJ2-2; D: NA; CDR3: CASSLDGSGELFF; DNA: TGTGCCAGCAGCTTAGATGGGAGCGGGGAGCTGTTTTTT
V: TRBV7-7; size: NA; J: TRBJ2-2; D: TRBD1; CDR3: CASSLDAGGTGELFF; DNA: TGTGCCAGCAGCTTAGATGCAGGGGGAACCGGGGAGCTGTTTTTT
V: TRBV5-8; size: NA; J: TRBJ2-7; D: TRBD1; CDR3: CASSLVDRDHEQYF; DNA: TGTGCCAGCAGCTTGGTAGACAGGGACCACGAGCAGTACTTC
V: TRBV7-3; size: NA; J: TRBJ1-3; D: NA; CDR3: CASSLSGGSGNTIYF; DNA: TGTGCCAGCAGCTTATCCGGGGGCTCTGGAAACACCATATATTTT
V: TRBV27; size: NA; J: TRBJ2-3; D: TRBD2; CDR3: CASCRLADGTDTQYF; DNA: TGTGCCAGCTGCCGGCTAGCGGACGGCACAGATACGCAGTATTTT
V: TRBV28; size: NA; J: TRBJ2-3; D: TRBD2; CDR3: CASGAGVTDTQYF; DNA: TGTGCCAGCGGAGCGGGAGTCACAGATACGCAGTATTTT
V: TRBV29-1; size: NA; J: TRBJ2-1; D: TRBD1; CDR3: CSSRTGGYNEQFF; DNA: TGCAGCTCTCGGACAGGGGGATACAATGAGCAGTTCTTC
V: TRBV15; size: NA; J: TRBJ2-7; D: NA; CDR3: CATSRGRRGSNEQYF; DNA: TGTGCCACCAGCAGAGGCCGTAGGGGGTCCAACGAGCAGTACTTC
V: TRBV27; size: NA; J: TRBJ2-5; D: NA; CDR3: CASSSLGLPYQETQYF; DNA: TGTGCCAGCAGTTCCTTGGGACTCCCGTACCAAGAGACCCAGTACTTC
V: TRBV21-1; size: once; J: TRBJ2-3; D: NA; CDR3: CASSKASGKDEGADTQYF; DNA: TGTGCCAGCAGCAAAGCGAGCGGGAAAGATGAGGGTGCAGATACGCAGTATTTT
V: TRBV25-1; size: NA; J: TRBJ1-5; D: NA; CDR3: CASKGHRGNQPQHF; DNA: TGTGCCAGCAAAGGTCACAGGGGCAATCAGCCCCAGCATTTT
V: TRBV6-5; size: NA; J: TRBJ2-2; D: NA; CDR3: CASMRPGQNTGELFF; DNA: TGTGCCAGCATGAGACCGGGACAAAACACCGGGGAGCTGTTTTTT
V: TRBV19; size: NA; J: TRBJ2-5; D: NA; CDR3: CASSIDTETQYF; DNA: TGTGCCAGTAGTATTGACACAGAGACCCAGTACTTC
V: TRBV28; size: NA; J: TRBJ2-7; D: NA; CDR3: CASSQGGQTYEQYF; DNA: TGTGCCAGCAGTCAGGGTGGACAGACCTACGAGCAGTACTTC
V: TRBV11-3; size: NA; J: TRBJ2-7; D: TRBD2; CDR3: CASSRSGASSYEQYF; DNA: TGTGCCAGCAGCCGTAGCGGGGCGAGCTCCTACGAGCAGTACTTC
V: TRBV19; size: few; J: TRBJ1-5; D: NA; CDR3: CASSISGSNQPQHF; DNA: TGTGCCAGTAGTATCTCAGGGAGCAATCAGCCCCAGCATTTT
V: TRBV2; size: NA; J: TRBJ1-6; D: NA; CDR3: CASSVQRTYNSPLHF; DNA: TGTGCCAGCAGTGTTCAGCGAACCTATAATTCACCCCTCCACTTT
V: TRBV28; size: NA; J: TRBJ2-1; D: NA; CDR3: CASSPARRQYNEQFF; DNA: TGTGCCAGCAGTCCAGCCCGGAGGCAGTACAATGAGCAGTTCTTC
V: TRBV4-2; size: NA; J: TRBJ2-7; D: NA; CDR3: CASSQDISFDEQYF; DNA: TGTGCCAGCAGCCAAGATATCTCCTTTGACGAGCAGTACTTC
V: TRBV18; size: NA; J: TRBJ2-1; D: NA; CDR3: CASSPSVRRTYNEQFF; DNA: TGTGCCAGCTCACCTAGCGTCCGAAGGACCTACAATGAGCAGTTCTTC
V: TRBV19; size: NA; J: TRBJ2-2; D: NA; CDR3: CASSPGKSGELFF; DNA: TGTGCCAGTAGTCCAGGGAAGTCTGGGGAGCTGTTTTTT
V: TRBV9; size: NA; J: TRBJ1-4; D: NA; CDR3: CASSVNPGGRNEKLFF; DNA: TGTGCCAGCAGCGTAAATCCCGGAGGACGAAATGAAAAACTGTTTTTT